The 18 T cell receptor beta chains in this list originate from one sample, sequenced in a study of response to subunit inactivated influenza vaccine. TCRdb called the RT-PCR reads again in MiXCR, with one record for every CDR3 protein. The repertoire holds more than 700,000 distinct CDR3 sequences, with roughly 20% as singletons. Sequencing used PBMCs from blood, obtained about 5 days after vaccination. These receptor sequences come from a man aged 50 to 59 who received an inactivated influenza vaccine.

The chain joins TRBV12-3 or TRBV12-4 to TRBJ1-1; D is unresolved. Between the trimmed V and J ends, which lost 4 bases and 6 bases, there was a span of 6 bases. The CDR3 length is 11 residues. CDR3 in amino acids: CASSSRAEAFF. The CDR3 DNA is TGTGCCAGCAGTTCCCGCGCTGAAGCTTTCTTT.

This clonotype was seen a few times. This sequence joins TRBV12-3 or TRBV12-4 and TRBJ2-2; 8 bases match TRBD1. The CDR3 consists of 14 residues. J lost 4 bases, V lost 5 bases, and 3 bases had no gene match. The CDR3 DNA is TGTGCCAGCAGTACCACAGGGGGCACCGGGGAGCTGTTTTTT. This gives the protein CASSTTGGTGELFF.

V usage is TRBV20-1 and J usage is TRBJ2-3; 9 nucleotides line up with TRBD2. The CDR3 runs 15 residues. V was pared by 5 bases and J by 7 bases, with 13 bases of the junction left unmatched. Looked up from germline, CDR1 is DFQATT and CDR2 is SNEGSKA (reference sequence). This CDR3 reads CSAFPTSGLGHTQYF. The CDR3 DNA follows: TGCAGTGCTTTCCCGACTAGCGGCCTAGGTCATACGCAGTATTTT.

This clonotype was seen a few times. The chain recombines TRBV16 with TRBJ2-1; unclear D gene. V dropped 4 bases and J dropped 2 bases, with 9 bases sitting between them. CDR1 KGHSY and CDR2 FQNENV come from the germline V gene. The CDR3 has 14 amino acids. For the CDR3, the DNA is TGTGCCAGCAGCCCAAACAGACCCTACAATGAGCAGTTCTTC. Its protein is CASSPNRPYNEQFF.

The chain combines TRBV10-3 with TRBJ2-4; D is perhaps TRBD1 (6 bases). CDR1 is ENHRY, CDR2 SYGVKD, per germline. The CDR3 consists of 14 residues. Trimming stripped 0 bases from V and 14 bases from J, with 17 bases between. The chain's CDR3 is CAISESGVPGQEYF. The CDR3 nucleotides are TGTGCCATCAGTGAGTCGGGCGTCCCGGGACAAGAGTACTTC.

The chain joins TRBV7-2 to TRBJ2-7; TRBD1 is a possible D gene (5 bases). Germline V gene sequence: CDR1 SGHTA, CDR2 FQGNSA. Trimming left V 1 base short and J 3 bases short, with 7 bases between. This CDR3 has 13 amino acids. The CDR3 sequence: CASSLEDIYEQYF. For the CDR3, the DNA is TGTGCCAGCAGCTTAGAGGACATCTACGAGCAGTACTTC. The whole variable domain, filled in from reference TRBV7-2 and TRBJ2-7, reads GAGVSQSPSNKVTEKGKDVELRCDPISGHTALYWYRQSLGQGLEFLIYFQGNSAPDKSGLPSDRFSAERTGGSVSTLTIQRTQQEDSAVYLCASSLEDIYEQYFGPGTRLTVT.

CDR3 region: CASSRSGLAGQETQYF. CDR3 bases: TGTGCCAGCAGCCGGTCGGGACTAGCGGGGCAAGAGACCCAGTACTTC. V is TRBV3-1 and J is TRBJ2-5; 13 bases are a match to TRBD2. CDR1 is LGHDT and CDR2 is YNNKEL in the germline V gene (reference sequence). Trimming removed 4 bases from V and 2 bases from J; junction bases left unmatched: 4. The CDR3 runs 16 residues.

This clonotype has a handful of counts. CDR3 coding DNA: TGTGCCAGCAGTTACGGGGCAGTGCAGTACTTC. Translating it yields CASSYGAVQYF. This chain links TRBV6-2 or TRBV6-3 with TRBJ2-7; TRBD1 is a possible D gene (5 bases). Germline values: CDR1 MNHEY, CDR2 SVGEGT. The V gene lost 2 bases and the J gene lost 9 bases, with 8 bases spanning the gap. The CDR3 spans 11 residues.

In this sample, this clonotype turned up a few times. This chain joins TRBV6-1 and TRBJ2-7, with D possibly being TRBD2 (6 bases). From germline, CDR1 is MNHNS and CDR2 SASEGT. The CDR3 is made up of 15 amino acids. Deletions cut 5 bases from V and 0 bases from J, with 14 bases between. The CDR3 bases are TGTGCCAGCAGTCCGGAGGACGGGAGCTCCTACGAGCAGTACTTC. Translation gives CASSPEDGSSYEQYF.

The chain recombines TRBV27 with TRBJ2-1; TRBD2 matches at 14 bases. CDR1 and CDR2 from the germline V gene are MNHEY and SMNVEV (reference sequence). Trimming took 7 bases from V and 7 from J; bases not matched to a gene: 3. The CDR3 contains 14 residues. CDR3 residues: CASNGLAGGNEQFF. The CDR3 coding sequence is TGTGCCAGCAACGGACTAGCGGGGGGAAATGAGCAGTTCTTC.

This clonotype came up many times. This chain uses TRBV20-1 with TRBJ2-5; no reliable D call. Per the germline V gene, CDR1 is DFQATT and CDR2 is SNEGSKA (reference sequence). The germline V and J ends were trimmed by 5 bases and 2 bases, with 18 bases remaining between them. The CDR3 is 15 amino acids. CDR3 bases: TGCAGTGCTCCCCACCTTCTAGAGGCGCAAGAGACCCAGTACTTC. It yields the protein CSAPHLLEAQETQYF.

The CDR3 DNA sequence: TGTGCCACCAGTGGATCCGAGGGGGCGGACTACAATGAGCAGTTCTTC. This encodes CATSGSEGADYNEQFF. V usage is TRBV24-1 and J usage is TRBJ2-1; 7 bases match TRBD1. Germline assignment: CDR1 KGHDR and CDR2 SFDVKD. This CDR3 is 16 amino acids long. J lost 3 bases, V lost 5 bases, and 9 bases had no gene match.

As to this clonotype: A clone one base away is much larger, so this may be a read error. The chain employs TRBV5-6 and TRBJ2-2; D unclear. Germline V lookup: CDR1 SGHDT, CDR2 YYEEEE. V shed 4 bases and J shed 3 bases, with 4 bases lying between them. The CDR3 totals 12 residues. The CDR3 sequence is CASSIYTGELFF. The DNA for the CDR3 is TGTGCCAGCAGCATATACACCGGGGAGCTGTTTTTT.

This clonotype showed up many times. The chain links TRBV12-3 or TRBV12-4 to TRBJ1-5, with D maybe TRBD1 (6 bases). CDR3 size: 17 residues. For the CDR3, the DNA is TGTGCAGATCATAGGGGGGCTTACCAACATAGCAATCAGCCCCAGCATTTT. Protein: CADHRGAYQHSNQPQHF.

Notes on this clonotype: A much larger clone is a single base away; this may be a read error. The genes are TRBV12-3 or TRBV12-4 and TRBJ2-7; tentatively, D is TRBD1 or TRBD2 (6 bases each). V was pared by 5 bases and J by 0 bases, with 14 bases between. The CDR3 consists of 15 residues. The CDR3: CASSPNGGGSYEQYF. CDR3 coding DNA: TGTGCCAGCAGTCCGAACGGAGGGGGCTCCTACGAGCAGTACTTC.

This chain uses TRBV20-1 with TRBJ1-1; D call uncertain. Germline assignment: CDR1 DFQATT and CDR2 SNEGSKA (reference sequence). V was pared by 3 bases and J by 1 base, with 15 bases between. The CDR3 runs 15 residues. CDR3 sequence reads: CSASPLHTGNTEAFF. CDR3 nucleotide sequence: TGCAGTGCTAGCCCCCTTCACACGGGGAACACTGAAGCTTTCTTT.

This clonotype has just a few counts. The chain is built from TRBV5-1 and TRBJ2-3; D is possibly TRBD1 or TRBD2 (5 bases each). V was cut by 4 bases and J by 2 bases, with 11 bases left in between. This CDR3 is built from 14 residues. Germline CDR1 and CDR2: SGHRS and YFSETQ. The CDR3 coding sequence is TGCGCCAGCAGCCCGGGGCCCGACACAGATACGCAGTATTTT. Translated, it gives CASSPGPDTDTQYF.

The chain uses TRBV29-1 and TRBJ2-1; 9 bases agree with TRBD1. This CDR3 has 13 amino acids. J lost 10 bases, V lost 4 bases, and 8 bases had no gene match. Germline V lookup: CDR1 SQVTM, CDR2 ANQGSEA. CDR3 coding DNA: TGCAGCGTTGTGGGGGGACAGGGACAAGAGCAGTTCTTC. Translation gives CSVVGGQGQEQFF.